A selection of T cell receptor beta chains follows, all from one sample in a study of blood T cell repertoires in COVID-19. Method: immunoSEQ multiplex PCR; TCRdb's copy keeps in-frame clones and lacks some. The sample consists of 450,000 or so clones, about 90% of them appearing once. The sample consisted of peripheral blood. These receptors were taken from a man younger than 35 with COVID-19, enrolled during active disease. Each CDR3 is given with its conserved first and last residue. The order of the fields is CDR3 protein, CDR3 DNA, V gene, D gene, clone size, J gene. A D gene is named only where the DNA matches it firmly. The size of a clone is reported for some rows only, either as once, few or many, or as a class for expanded clones.

CDR3 protein: CASSLTGALSYEQYF
CDR3 DNA: TGTGCCAGCAGCTTAACAGGGGCCCTCTCCTACGAGCAGTACTTC
V gene: TRBV7-8
D gene: TRBD1
clone size: few
J gene: TRBJ2-7

CDR3 protein: CASSLTGPPETQYF
CDR3 DNA: TGCGCCAGCAGCTTGACAGGGCCCCCAGAGACCCAGTACTTC
V gene: TRBV5-1
D gene: NA
clone size: NA
J gene: TRBJ2-5

CDR3 protein: CASRKTANTEAFF
CDR3 DNA: TGTGCCAGCAGAAAGACAGCGAACACTGAAGCTTTCTTT
V gene: TRBV2
D gene: NA
clone size: NA
J gene: TRBJ1-1

CDR3 protein: CASLTISSYNEQFF
CDR3 DNA: TGTGCCAGTCTCACCATTAGCTCCTACAATGAGCAGTTCTTC
V gene: TRBV28
D gene: NA
clone size: NA
J gene: TRBJ2-1

CDR3 protein: CASQEQNHEKLFF
CDR3 DNA: TGTGCCAGCCAAGAACAGAATCATGAAAAACTGTTTTTT
V gene: TRBV6-5
D gene: NA
clone size: NA
J gene: TRBJ1-4

CDR3 protein: CASSQDVGGEKLFF
CDR3 DNA: TGTGCCAGCAGCCAAGACGTAGGGGGTGAAAAACTGTTTTTT
V gene: TRBV3-1/TRBV3-2
D gene: NA
clone size: NA
J gene: TRBJ1-4

CDR3 protein: CASSWAGRTDTQYF
CDR3 DNA: TGTGCCAGCAGTTGGGCAGGGCGCACAGATACGCAGTATTTT
V gene: TRBV2
D gene: NA
clone size: once
J gene: TRBJ2-3

CDR3 protein: CATKRGGPRYGYTF
CDR3 DNA: TGTGCCACCAAGCGGGGGGGGCCAAGGTATGGCTACACCTTC
V gene: TRBV24-1
D gene: NA
clone size: once
J gene: TRBJ1-2

CDR3 protein: CASSLDMEAFF
CDR3 DNA: TGTGCCAGCAGCTTAGATATGGAAGCTTTCTTT
V gene: TRBV7-9
D gene: NA
clone size: NA
J gene: TRBJ1-1

CDR3 protein: CTSSRYLPGLAKEYF
CDR3 DNA: TGCACCAGCAGCCGCTATTTACCGGGACTAGCTAAGGAGTACTTC
V gene: TRBV1
D gene: NA
clone size: few
J gene: TRBJ2-7

CDR3 protein: CAISEGTGAYGYTF
CDR3 DNA: TGTGCCATCAGTGAAGGGACAGGGGCTTATGGCTACACCTTC
V gene: TRBV10-3
D gene: TRBD1
clone size: NA
J gene: TRBJ1-2

CDR3 protein: CASSLEDGVNQPQHF
CDR3 DNA: TGTGCCAGCAGCTTAGAGGACGGGGTCAATCAGCCCCAGCATTTT
V gene: TRBV7-8
D gene: NA
clone size: NA
J gene: TRBJ1-5

CDR3 protein: CASSSLGQGNTEAFF
CDR3 DNA: TGTGCCAGCAGCTCACTGGGACAGGGGAACACTGAAGCTTTCTTT
V gene: TRBV11-3
D gene: TRBD1
clone size: once
J gene: TRBJ1-1

CDR3 protein: CAAGTKNTGELFF
CDR3 DNA: TGTGCCGCCGGGACAAAGAACACCGGGGAGCTGTTTTTT
V gene: TRBV12-3/TRBV12-4
D gene: NA
clone size: NA
J gene: TRBJ2-2

CDR3 protein: CASSSRRSFYNSPLHF
CDR3 DNA: TGTGCCAGCAGCAGCCGACGGAGCTTCTATAATTCACCCCTCCACTTT
V gene: TRBV27
D gene: NA
clone size: NA
J gene: TRBJ1-6

CDR3 protein: CASSDSVGSGNQPQHF
CDR3 DNA: TGTGCCAGCAGTGATTCAGTGGGGAGTGGCAATCAGCCCCAGCATTTT
V gene: TRBV2
D gene: NA
clone size: NA
J gene: TRBJ1-5

CDR3 protein: CASSQAQGNLNTEAFF
CDR3 DNA: TGTGCCAGCAGCCAAGCACAGGGGAATCTGAACACTGAAGCTTTCTTT
V gene: TRBV4-2
D gene: TRBD1
clone size: NA
J gene: TRBJ1-1

CDR3 protein: CASSLYDRGRHTEAFF
CDR3 DNA: TGCGCCAGCAGCCTATACGACAGGGGAAGGCACACTGAAGCTTTCTTT
V gene: TRBV5-1
D gene: TRBD1
clone size: NA
J gene: TRBJ1-1

CDR3 protein: CASSIYTGAYEQYF
CDR3 DNA: TGTGCCAGCAGTATATATACGGGGGCCTACGAGCAGTACTTC
V gene: TRBV2
D gene: NA
clone size: NA
J gene: TRBJ2-7

CDR3 protein: CASSSSSGTSGGTQYF
CDR3 DNA: TGTGCCAGCAGTTCCTCATCCGGGACTAGCGGGGGTACGCAGTATTTT
V gene: TRBV7-7
D gene: TRBD2
clone size: NA
J gene: TRBJ2-3

CDR3 protein: CASSEKTSGRNEQFF
CDR3 DNA: TGTGCCAGCAGTGAAAAAACTAGCGGGAGGAATGAGCAGTTCTTC
V gene: TRBV6-1
D gene: TRBD2
clone size: NA
J gene: TRBJ2-1